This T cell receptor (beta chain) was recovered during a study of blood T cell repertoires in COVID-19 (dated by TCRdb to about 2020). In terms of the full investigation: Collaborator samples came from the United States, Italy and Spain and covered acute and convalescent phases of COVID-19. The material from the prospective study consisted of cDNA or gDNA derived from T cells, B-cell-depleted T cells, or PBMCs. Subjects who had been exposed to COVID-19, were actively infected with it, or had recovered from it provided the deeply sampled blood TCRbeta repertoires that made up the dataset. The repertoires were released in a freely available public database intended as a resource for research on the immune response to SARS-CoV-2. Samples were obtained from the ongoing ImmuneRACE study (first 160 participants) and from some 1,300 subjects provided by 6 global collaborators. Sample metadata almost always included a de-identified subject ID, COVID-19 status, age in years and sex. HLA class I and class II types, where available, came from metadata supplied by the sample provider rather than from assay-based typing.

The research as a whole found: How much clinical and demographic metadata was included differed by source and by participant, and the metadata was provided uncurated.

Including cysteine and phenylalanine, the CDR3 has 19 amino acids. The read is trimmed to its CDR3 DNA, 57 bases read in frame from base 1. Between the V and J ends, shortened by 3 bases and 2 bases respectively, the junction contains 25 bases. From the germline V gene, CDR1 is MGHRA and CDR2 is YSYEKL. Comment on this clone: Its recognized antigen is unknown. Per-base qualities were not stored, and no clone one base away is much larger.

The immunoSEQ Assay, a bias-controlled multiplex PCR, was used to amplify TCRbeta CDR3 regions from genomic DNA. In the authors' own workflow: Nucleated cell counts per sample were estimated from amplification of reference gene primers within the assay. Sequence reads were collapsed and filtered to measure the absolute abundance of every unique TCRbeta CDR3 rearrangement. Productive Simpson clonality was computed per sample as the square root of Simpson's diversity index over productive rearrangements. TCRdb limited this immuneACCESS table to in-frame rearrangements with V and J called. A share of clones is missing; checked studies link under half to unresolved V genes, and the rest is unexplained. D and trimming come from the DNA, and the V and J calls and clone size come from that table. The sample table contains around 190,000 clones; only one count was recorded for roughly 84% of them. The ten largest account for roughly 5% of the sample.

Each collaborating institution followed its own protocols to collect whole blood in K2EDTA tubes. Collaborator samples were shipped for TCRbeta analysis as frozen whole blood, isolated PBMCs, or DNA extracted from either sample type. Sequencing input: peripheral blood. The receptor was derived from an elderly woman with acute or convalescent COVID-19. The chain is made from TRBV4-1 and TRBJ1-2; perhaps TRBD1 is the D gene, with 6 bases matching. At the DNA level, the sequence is TGCGCCAGCAGCCATGATGGTATGTGGGACAATGGGGACAACTATGGCTACACCTTC. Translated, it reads CASSHDGMWDNGDNYGYTF.